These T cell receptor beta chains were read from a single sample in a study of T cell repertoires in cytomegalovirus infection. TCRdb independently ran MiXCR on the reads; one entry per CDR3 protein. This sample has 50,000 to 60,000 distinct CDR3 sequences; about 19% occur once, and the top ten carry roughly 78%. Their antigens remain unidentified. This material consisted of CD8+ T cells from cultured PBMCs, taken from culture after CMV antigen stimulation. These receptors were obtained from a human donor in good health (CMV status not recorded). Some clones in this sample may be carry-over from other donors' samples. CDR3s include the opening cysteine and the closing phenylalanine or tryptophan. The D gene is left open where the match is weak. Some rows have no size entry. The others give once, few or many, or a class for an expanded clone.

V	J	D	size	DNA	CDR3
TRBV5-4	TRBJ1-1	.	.	TGTGCCAGCAGCTTGGCAGGGGACACTGAAGCTTTCTTT	CASSLAGDTEAFF
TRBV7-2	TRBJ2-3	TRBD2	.	TGTGCCAGCAGCTTAGTTAGCGGGGGGGCGACAGATACGCAGTATTTT	CASSLVSGGATDTQYF
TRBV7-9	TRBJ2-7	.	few	TGTGCCAGCAGCTTAGAGGGCGCCTACGAGCAGTACTTC	CASSLEGAYEQYF
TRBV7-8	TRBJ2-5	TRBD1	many	TGTGCCAGCAGCTTGCCGAGACAGGGTTCGGGGACCCAGTACTTC	CASSLPRQGSGTQYF
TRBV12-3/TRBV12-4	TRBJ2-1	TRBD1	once	TGTGCCAGCAGTTTCACAGGGGCTGAGCAGTTCTTC	CASSFTGAEQFF
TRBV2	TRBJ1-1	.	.	TGTGCCAGCCCCGTGAACACTGAAGCTTTCTTT	CASPVNTEAFF
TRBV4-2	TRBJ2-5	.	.	TGTGCCAGCAGCTCCCAGCGGGTCAAAGGGGAGACCCAGTACTTC	CASSSQRVKGETQYF
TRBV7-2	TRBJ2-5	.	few	TGTGCCAGCAGCTCCCGGGACGGAGCCAAAGAGACCCAGTACTTC	CASSSRDGAKETQYF
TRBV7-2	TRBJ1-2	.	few	TGTGCCAGCAGCTTAGTAGGTTTCAGTGGCTACACCTTC	CASSLVGFSGYTF
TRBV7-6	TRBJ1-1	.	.	TGTGCCAGCAGCTTCGGGGCGGAGAACACTGAAGCTTTCTTT	CASSFGAENTEAFF